This T cell receptor (beta chain) was observed in a study of CD8 T cells in ankylosing spondylitis. Study-level results: Characteristic of ankylosing spondylitis blood, it appeared, was a TCR beta motif comprising about eight highly homologous variants. Disease-linked clones reportedly concentrated significantly in matched ankylosing spondylitis synovial fluid.

Quantitative molecular-barcoded 5'-RACE generated the TCR beta libraries. TCRdb called the 5' RACE reads again in MiXCR, with one record for every CDR3 protein. The repertoire holds some 840,000 distinct CDR3 sequences, with around 11% as singletons. Note on this clonotype: Its specificity is unknown.

CDR3 size: 15 residues. V gave up 3 bases and J gave up 6 bases; unmatched junction bases: 10. Germline V lookup: CDR1 MNHNS, CDR2 SASEGT. The material sequenced was blood, either unsorted or a sorted T cell fraction (not recorded which). The chain couples TRBV6-1 to TRBJ2-7; 8 nucleotides match TRBD1. This TCR derives from a male donor with ankylosing spondylitis. CDR3 DNA: TGTGCCAGCAGTGAGGTATGGGAGACAGGGGCCGAGCAGTACTTC. This translates into CASSEVWETGAEQYF.